This entry describes one T cell receptor beta chain. This clonotype was counted many times. It lacks a known antigen. The record has no base qualities; no much larger clone is one base away. The sample's time point label is to be understood as: patch test 1, 2 weeks after DPC sensitization. This sample's treatment or condition label indicates: therapeutic diphenylcyclopropenone sensitization with weekly scalp DPC. At every patch-test visit, the blood draw took place before the patch test was put on. Patients were considered eligible if aged 18 to 70, diagnosed with alopecia and deemed suitable for DPC therapy, and patients were excluded if pregnant. Total RNA was extracted from unfractionated whole blood that had been collected in Tempus Blood RNA tubes. The data belong to a study of human T cells and chemical hapten exposure (dated by TCRdb to about 2021). Regarding the study in general: For sensitization, 2% DPC in acetone was applied to an approximately 2 cm by approximately 2 cm area of upper inner arm skin. Patients additionally received weekly therapeutic DPC doses to the scalp throughout the approximately 22-week study period. Patch testing was performed on the upper back with Finn chambers containing 0.01% DPC, and the patch tests were scored after 6 days according to International Contact Dermatitis Research Group standards. The patient cohort, mostly female, included alopecia areata with under or over 50% scalp involvement, alopecia totalis and alopecia universalis. Libraries were pooled for sequencing, and per-sample TCR yields varied mainly because of small differences in library volumes within the pool. The study tracked peripheral blood TCR repertoire changes in vivo during primary and secondary sensitization to the hapten diphenylcyclopropenone (DPC) in alopecia patients. Blood samples were taken from patients before sensitization (week 0) and then at 2, 6 and about 24 weeks after DPC sensitization. Blood for TCR sequencing was provided by twenty-nine alopecia patients at one to four time points (pre-sensitization, 2, 6 and 24 weeks).

Receptor libraries were prepared by RACE. Instrument used: NextSeq 500. During library preparation, unique molecular identifiers were attached to individual cDNA molecules so that TCRs could be counted quantitatively and reproducibly. For every blood RNA sample, sequencing covered both the TCR alpha and TCR beta chains. From the authors' description of their analysis: A median of roughly 98,000 TCRs per sample was observed, with a range of about 23,224 to 690,600. The Decombinator software suite was used to annotate the V, J and CDR3 of the TCR reads. Every sample was subsampled to the same number of TCRs (28,000) for the PS versus PT1 abundance plots. Expanded TCRs were defined as absent before sensitization and observed at least eight times at the 2-week time point. The raw public reads went through TCRdb reprocessing: fastp at Q25, MiXCR clone calling, in-frame beta chains kept. Here each entry gathers all rows of one CDR3 protein and keeps the most common genes and DNA. TCRdb, not the original authors, processed these V and J calls. For this sample there are under 450,000 distinct CDR3 sequences; about 4.8% appear just once. The ten largest clones add up to under 3% of the sample.

Points the paper makes about the study in general: The number of TCRs above 1 in 1000 frequency did not change with DPC sensitization; there was no evidence of global repertoire structure alterations. Repeated subsampling changed both the strength of the expansion versus patch-test correlation and the threshold at which that correlation became significant. All patients had alopecia, a presumed autoimmune disease, so their immune response might differ from that of healthy individuals. The number of PT1 expanded TCRs positively correlated with patch test score, significant at thresholds 8, 16 and 32 but not 4. Expanded TCRs formed significantly more large CDR3 similarity clusters than pre-sensitization or healthy control sets, consistent with antigen-driven responses.

Germline trimming amounts to 0 bases on V and 4 bases on J, with 10 as the count of junction bases outside the gene matches. From cysteine to phenylalanine, the CDR3 is 18 amino acids long. The sequence is cut down to CDR3 DNA, 54 bases in frame from base 1. The receptor comes from a woman between 45 and 65 years old with alopecia areata. Some clones in this sample may be carry-over from other donors' samples. The chain is encoded by TRBV12-3 or TRBV12-4 joined to TRBJ2-5; 11 nucleotides in the junction match TRBD2. Sequenced here: whole blood, sampled in connection with sensitization to the hapten diphenylcyclopropenone (DPC). The DNA sequence is as follows: TGTGCCAGCAGTTTAGCGGCCTTAGCGGGGGGGCAAGGAGAGACCCAGTACTTC. Protein translation: CASSLAALAGGQGETQYF.